What follows are 6 T cell receptor beta chains derived from one specimen sequenced in a study of T cell responses to AZD1222 COVID-19 vaccine (dated by TCRdb to about 2021). The time point label, read with the paper, signifies: baseline before first vaccination. The receptor library was made with the immunoSEQ multiplex PCR assay. TCRdb stores this immuneACCESS table with in-frame sequences only. Part of the clones is absent; in the studies checked, under half of the shortfall reflects unresolved V genes, and no reason is known for the rest. This sample gives 95,000 to 110,000 clones in total; about nine tenths of them show up just once. The top ten hold approximately 4% of the sample. The sequencing here drew on peripheral blood, taken on day 0 of AZD1222 vaccination. These receptors all stem from an adult in good health.

This chain uses TRBV3-1 (or the pseudogene TRBV3-2) with TRBJ1-1; 7 positions agree with TRBD1. Looked up from germline, CDR1 is LGHDT and CDR2 is YNNKEL (reference sequence). V dropped 5 bases and J dropped 3; count of bases not matched to a gene: 15. This CDR3 has 17 residues. CDR3 protein: CASSSEGRGIWDTEAFF. The CDR3 nucleotides are TGTGCCAGCAGCTCCGAGGGCAGGGGGATATGGGACACTGAAGCTTTCTTT.

About this clone itself: The same CDR3 also results from other DNA sequences found in this sample. The chain couples TRBV6-5 to TRBJ1-3, with D possibly being TRBD1 (5 bases). V lost 3 bases to trimming and J lost 4 bases, with 10 bases between them. The length of the CDR3 is 14 residues. The germline V gene has CDR1 MNHEY and CDR2 SVGAGI. The chain's CDR3 is CASSYVGAGNTIYF. The CDR3 DNA follows: TGTGCCAGCAGTTATGTAGGGGCAGGAAACACCATATATTTT.

The table lists this clone with a count of one. The chain joins TRBV6-2 or TRBV6-3 to TRBJ2-3; D call uncertain. The V end was cut by 2 bases, the J end by 0 bases, with 9 bases between. From germline, CDR1 is MNHEY and CDR2 SVGEGT. The CDR3 totals 15 residues. The CDR3 coding sequence is TGTGCCAGCAGTTACACCCAGGCTAGCACAGATACGCAGTATTTT. Translation gives CASSYTQASTDTQYF.

The chain has TRBV6-2 or TRBV6-3 and TRBJ1-2; D is undetermined. The CDR3 loop spans 14 amino acids. The V and J ends lost 4 bases and 4 bases respectively, with 13 bases between them. CDR1 and CDR2 from the germline V gene are MNHEY and SVGEGT. CDR3 amino acids: CASSSLGLGYGYTF. CDR3 coding DNA: TGTGCCAGCAGTTCTCTTGGCCTAGGCTATGGCTACACCTTC.

V usage is TRBV25-1 and J usage is TRBJ1-2; D is uncertain. The CDR3 runs to 13 residues. Germline V lookup: CDR1 MGHDK, CDR2 SYGVNS. Trimming left V 4 bases short and J 7 bases short, with 13 bases between. CDR3 region: CASSGSILGGYTF. CDR3 DNA: TGTGCCAGCAGTGGCTCCATATTGGGTGGCTACACCTTC.

The CDR3 DNA follows: TGTGCCAGCAGCGTAGGACAGGGCTACAATCAGCCCCAGCATTTT. Translation: CASSVGQGYNQPQHF. The V gene is TRBV9, the J gene TRBJ1-5; 7 bases map to TRBD1. The CDR3 contains 15 residues. The V segment lost 0 bases and the J segment 3 bases; nucleotides outside the gene matches: 3. Per the germline V gene, CDR1 is SGDLS and CDR2 is YYNGEE.